The present T cell receptor beta chain was sequenced within a study of blood T cell repertoires in COVID-19. TCRdb's table, derived via immunoSEQ multiplex PCR, lists solely in-frame clones and lacks some. The sample includes about 110,000 clones, approximately 85% of them seen just once. The sequence derives from a woman in her sixties with COVID-19, enrolled during active disease. The sample consisted of peripheral blood.

The CDR3 here is CASSARGQMDYGYTF. The CDR3 coding sequence is TGTGCCAGCAGTGCCCGGGGACAGATGGACTATGGCTACACCTTC. The rearrangement uses TRBV27 and TRBJ1-2, with 7 bases lining up with TRBD1. The CDR3 extends over 15 amino acids. J was trimmed by 3 bases and V by 5 bases; bases with no gene match: 9. Germline V CDR1 and CDR2: MNHEY, SMNVEV (reference sequence).